One and the same sample provided the 9 T cell receptor beta chains below, sequenced in a study of OX40 agonist ivuxolimab in advanced cancers. Library preparation employed the immunoSEQ multiplex PCR assay. TCRdb took over this immuneACCESS table, retaining in-frame rearrangements with V and J assigned. Such tables are incomplete; in checked studies, under half of the missing clones stem from an unresolved V gene, and the remainder is unexplained. In all, the sample holds 63,000 or so clones, and 90% to 95% of those were seen once. Clones ranked in the top ten supply about 4% of the sample. The specimen was CD4+ or CD8+ T cells sorted from blood, collected in a trial of the OX40 agonist ivuxolimab. The receptors come from an adult with an advanced solid tumor such as melanoma, head and neck, liver or kidney cancer.

The chain is built from TRBV9 and TRBJ2-1; possibly TRBD2 for D (7 bases). Trimming cost V 1 base and J 6 bases, with 14 bases left between them. The CDR3 length is 15 residues. The germline CDR1 and CDR2 sequences are SGDLS and YYNGEE. Written as DNA, the CDR3 is TGTGCCAGCAGCGTAACAACGGGGGGCTTCAATGAGCAGTTCTTC. It codes for CASSVTTGGFNEQFF.

The rearrangement uses TRBV9 and TRBJ2-3, with D perhaps TRBD1 or TRBD2 (5 bases each). Trimming pared 0 bases from V and 5 bases from J, leaving 7 bases between. This CDR3 has 13 amino acids. Germline V gene sequence: CDR1 SGDLS, CDR2 YYNGEE. In DNA form, the CDR3 reads TGTGCCAGCAGCGTAGTGGGGGAAGATACGCAGTATTTT. Translated: CASSVVGEDTQYF.

This chain joins TRBV27 and TRBJ2-2; D not resolved. Germline V gene data show CDR1 as MNHEY and CDR2 as SMNVEV (reference sequence). The CDR3 consists of 14 residues. With 4 bases removed from V and 0 bases from J, the gap between germline ends came to 6 bases. CDR3: CASSSGTNTGELFF. The DNA of the CDR3 is TGTGCCAGCAGTTCTGGGACGAACACCGGGGAGCTGTTTTTT.

The rearrangement uses TRBV29-1 and TRBJ2-2; TRBD1 agrees at 12 bases. CDR3 length equals 12 residues. Germline loops: CDR1 SQVTM, CDR2 ANQGSEA. Here the CDR3 reads CAGTGGSGELFF. Written as DNA, the CDR3 is TGCGCCGGGACAGGGGGCAGCGGGGAGCTGTTTTTT.

V gene TRBV5-1 combines with J gene TRBJ1-4; perhaps TRBD1 as D (5 bases). Germline V gives CDR1 SGHRS, CDR2 YFSETQ. The CDR3 spans 16 residues. The germline V and J ends were trimmed by 0 bases and 0 bases, with 9 bases remaining between them. This CDR3 reads CASSLEDTSTNEKLFF. DNA for the CDR3: TGCGCCAGCAGCTTGGAGGACACCTCAACTAATGAAAAACTGTTTTTT.

The gene calls are TRBV27 and TRBJ2-5, with 7 bases that match TRBD2. V lost 4 bases, J lost 5 bases, and 7 bases stayed unmatched. The germline CDR1 and CDR2 sequences are MNHEY and SMNVEV (reference sequence). CDR3 length equals 14 residues. CDR3 nucleotides: TGTGCCAGCAGTTCTATCCAGGGAGGGGAGACCCAGTACTTC. Translating gives CASSSIQGGETQYF.

The chain is built from TRBV10-3 and TRBJ1-3; D gene uncertain. Germline-derived CDR1 and CDR2 are ENHRY and SYGVKD. The CDR3 has 14 amino acids. Trimming took off 4 bases at V and 1 base at J, with 8 bases between the two ends. In DNA form, the CDR3 reads TGTGCCATCAGTGCATCAGGTTCTGGAAACACCATATATTTT. Its protein product is CAISASGSGNTIYF.

The chain links TRBV9 to TRBJ1-2; weak D call: TRBD1 (5 bases). The V gene's germline CDR1 is SGDLS and CDR2 YYNGEE. CDR3 length equals 13 residues. The V end lost 2 bases, the J end lost 8 bases, and 13 bases lay between the germline ends. CDR3 bases: TGTGCCAGCAGCGTTTCGACGAGGGGAGGCTACACCTTC. Its protein is CASSVSTRGGYTF.

This clone was found a few times. The chain combines TRBV7-9 with TRBJ1-1; D gene ambiguous. The V end was cut by 3 bases, the J end by 2 bases, with 7 bases between. From germline, CDR1 is SEHNR and CDR2 FQNEAQ (reference sequence). CDR3 length: 13 amino acids. The CDR3 nucleotides are TGTGCCAGCAGCTTTATTGAAAACACTGAAGCTTTCTTT. It translates to CASSFIENTEAFF.